One and the same sample provided the 6 T cell receptor beta chains below, sequenced in a study of blood T cell repertoires in COVID-19. Data came from immunoSEQ multiplex PCR; TCRdb stores just in-frame clones and leaves some out. The data contain about 200,000 clones, 65% to 90% of them seen just once; the ten biggest clones take up more than 5.5%. Material: peripheral blood. The source of these receptors is a man older than 75 with acute or convalescent COVID-19.

The chain uses TRBV24-1 and TRBJ2-2, with a tentative D call TRBD1 (6 bases). This CDR3 spans 12 amino acids. Between the trimmed V and J ends, which lost 10 bases and 1 base, there was a span of 6 bases. Germline V gene lookup returns CDR1 KGHDR and CDR2 SFDVKD. This CDR3 reads CATTGNTGELFF. The CDR3 DNA is TGTGCCACGACAGGGAACACCGGGGAGCTGTTTTTT.

The chain recombines TRBV1 with TRBJ2-5; whether TRBD2, the table's D call, matches the DNA was not checked. TRBV1 is assigned pseudogene status. The CDR3 consists of 16 residues. The CDR3 here is CTRPSGTSGDQETQYF. Here the CDR3 DNA reads TGCACCAGACCAAGCGGGACTAGCGGGGATCAAGAGACCCAGTACTTC.

The chain uses TRBV15 and TRBJ2-3, with 12 bases that match TRBD2. Germline CDR1 LNHNV, CDR2 YYDKDF (reference sequence). This CDR3 has 20 residues. V was clipped by 0 bases and J by 1 base; unmatched bases: 11. The CDR3 loop reads CATSRDGVRLAGVGTDTQYF. CDR3 DNA: TGTGCCACCAGCAGAGATGGGGTCCGACTAGCGGGAGTTGGCACAGATACGCAGTATTTT.

This clone was counted a few times. This chain connects TRBV7-2 to TRBJ1-2; D unclear. The CDR3 runs to 10 residues. CDR1 and CDR2 from the germline V gene are SGHTA and FQGNSA. V lost 8 bases, J lost 8 bases, and 9 bases lay in between. CDR3 bases: TGTGCCAGCGGAGATTCCGGCTACACCTTC. It translates to CASGDSGYTF.

The chain recombines TRBV18 with TRBJ1-4; 9 bases align to TRBD1. The J segment lost 4 bases and the V segment lost 6 bases, leaving 9 bases of the junction unmatched. The length of the CDR3 is 16 residues. Germline loops: CDR1 KGHSH, CDR2 LQKENI. Here the CDR3 reads CASSTDRGSGNEKLFF. The CDR3 region has the DNA TGTGCCAGCTCGACGGACAGGGGATCGGGTAATGAAAAACTGTTTTTT.

This clone was recorded once. The V call is TRBV5-5, the J call TRBJ2-7; TRBD2 matches at 12 bases. This CDR3 has 17 amino acids. J gave up 7 bases and V 0 bases, and 11 bases lay outside the gene matches. Germline assignment: CDR1 SGHKS and CDR2 YYEKEE (reference sequence). Here the CDR3 reads CASSLGPLAGGSGEQYF. The CDR3 nucleotides are TGTGCCAGCAGCTTGGGGCCACTAGCGGGAGGTTCGGGTGAGCAGTACTTC.